One and the same sample provided the 27 T cell receptor beta chains below, sequenced in a study of T-cell memory formation after mild COVID-19. A single record per CDR3 protein comes from TCRdb applying MiXCR to the 5' RACE reads. Altogether approximately 250,000 distinct CDR3 sequences are present, 16% being singletons, with the ten largest covering 20% to 25%. Sequencing was done on a sample of PBMCs or a T cell subset sorted from them (not recorded which). The receptors shown here come from a man between 18 and 29 years old who had mild COVID-19 (a few samples of this study predate the infection). Cell type and time point are not known.

The V call is TRBV28, the J call TRBJ2-3, with D uncertain. The CDR3 sequence is 13 residues long. V was cut by 3 bases and J by 8 bases, with 12 bases left in between. Germline V gives CDR1 MDHEN, CDR2 SYDVKM. For the CDR3, the DNA is TGTGCCAGCAGTTTTACGCCCGTATCTACGCAGTATTTT. Translated, it gives CASSFTPVSTQYF.

The chain links TRBV7-2 to TRBJ1-2; TRBD1 agrees at 7 bases. The CDR3 contains 14 residues. Germline V gene lookup returns CDR1 SGHTA and CDR2 FQGNSA. Trimming at V came to 0 bases and at J to 7 bases, leaving 5 bases not matched to a gene. The CDR3 DNA reads as TGTGCCAGCAGCTTAGCGGCAGGGGGGTCTGGCTACACCTTC. Protein sequence: CASSLAAGGSGYTF.

This clonotype turned up a few times. The chain joins TRBV20-1 to TRBJ1-5; D call uncertain. V lost 5 bases, J lost 4 bases, and 15 bases lay in between. Germline CDR1 is DFQATT and CDR2 is SNEGSKA (reference sequence). CDR3 size: 14 residues. CDR3 sequence reads: CSAPPPGFNQPQHF. The CDR3 DNA sequence: TGCAGTGCTCCCCCACCTGGATTTAATCAGCCCCAGCATTTT.

The V and J genes are TRBV7-7 and TRBJ2-5, with 10 bases that match TRBD1. CDR3 length: 15 residues. Trimming removed 3 bases from V and 5 bases from J; junction bases left unmatched: 6. Germline assignment: CDR1 SSHAT and CDR2 FNYEAQ (reference sequence). In nucleotides, the CDR3 is TGTGCCAGCAGCTTTTTTCCGGGACAGGGGGAGACCCAGTACTTC. It encodes CASSFFPGQGETQYF.

This clonotype came up a few times. The V gene is TRBV20-1, the J gene TRBJ1-2, with D perhaps matching TRBD1 (6 bases). V was pared by 5 bases and J by 6 bases, with 16 bases between. Germline CDR1 DFQATT, CDR2 SNEGSKA (reference sequence). This CDR3 is 13 amino acids long. CDR3 amino acids: CSAYQGTNHGYTF. In DNA, the CDR3 is TGCAGTGCTTACCAAGGGACAAACCATGGCTACACCTTC.

There are a few counts of this clonotype. The chain links TRBV20-1 to TRBJ1-5; D may be TRBD1 (6 bases). This CDR3 has 14 residues. Looked up from germline, CDR1 is DFQATT and CDR2 is SNEGSKA (reference sequence). Trimming pared 6 bases from V and 0 bases from J, leaving 12 bases between. The CDR3 DNA is TGCAGTGCAGGGGGAAGATATAGCAATCAGCCCCAGCATTTT. It codes for CSAGGRYSNQPQHF.

Turning to this clonotype: A read error may produce the germline difference seen at one junction end. The chain employs TRBV29-1 and TRBJ2-1; tentative D call: TRBD1 (6 bases). The CDR3 runs 10 residues. Germline CDR1 and CDR2: SQVTM and ANQGSEA. The CDR3 nucleotides are TGCAGCGGAAGGGACAATGAGCGGTTCTTC. This encodes CSGRDNERFF.

This clonotype came up a few times. The genes are TRBV3-1 and TRBJ1-4, with D perhaps TRBD1 (6 bases). Deletions cut 1 base from V and 1 base from J, with 10 bases between. Per the germline V gene, CDR1 is LGHDT and CDR2 is YNNKEL (reference sequence). CDR3 length equals 16 residues. The CDR3 reads CASSQAGGRTNEKLFF. DNA for the CDR3: TGTGCCAGCAGCCAAGCTGGGGGGCGAACTAATGAAAAACTGTTTTTT.

This clonotype was found a few times. A much more abundant neighbour one base away suggests this may be a read error. V gene TRBV12-3 or TRBV12-4 combines with J gene TRBJ2-1, with 9 bases aligning to TRBD1. CDR3 size: 15 residues. CDR3 protein: CASAHWDRAYHEQFF. The CDR3 coding sequence is TGTGCCAGCGCACATTGGGACAGGGCCTACCATGAGCAGTTCTTC.

The chain is built from TRBV18 and TRBJ1-2; D call uncertain. Germline lookup yields CDR1 KGHSH and CDR2 LQKENI. The V and J ends lost 3 bases and 4 bases respectively, with 12 bases between them. The CDR3 has 14 amino acids. The DNA of the CDR3 is TGTGCCAGCTCACCGGCACCCGTCATCTATGGCTACACCTTC. It yields the protein CASSPAPVIYGYTF.

This chain connects TRBV4-1 to TRBJ1-1; no definite D call. The V gene's germline CDR1 is MGHRA and CDR2 YSYEKL. This CDR3 contains 14 residues. V dropped 4 bases and J dropped 5 bases, with 14 bases sitting between them. The CDR3 protein is CASSPRTVETEAFF. The CDR3, as DNA: TGCGCCAGCAGCCCCCGGACGGTTGAGACTGAAGCTTTCTTT.

The chain combines TRBV2 with TRBJ1-5, with 8 bases that match TRBD1. The CDR3 sequence is 14 residues long. V lost 0 bases, J lost 8 bases, and 3 bases stayed unmatched. Germline lookup yields CDR1 SNHLY and CDR2 FYNNEI. The CDR3 nucleotides are TGTGCCAGCAGTGAAGCGGGGGGACAGGAGCCCCAGCATTTT. It specifies CASSEAGGQEPQHF.

This clonotype was observed a handful of times. The V gene is TRBV12-3 or TRBV12-4, the J gene TRBJ2-2; D is unclear. The germline V and J ends were trimmed by 7 bases and 4 bases, with 7 bases remaining between them. The CDR3 sequence is 12 residues long. Written as DNA, the CDR3 is TGTGCCAGCACCCCCCCCACCGGGGAGCTGTTTTTT. Translated, it gives CASTPPTGELFF.

The V gene is TRBV7-9, the J gene TRBJ2-2; 13 nucleotides line up with TRBD2. CDR3 length: 18 amino acids. The germline CDR1 and CDR2 sequences are SEHNR and FQNEAQ (reference sequence). V lost 4 bases and J lost 2; bases outside the gene matches: 7. The CDR3 here is CASSSGTSGALNTGELFF. DNA for the CDR3: TGTGCCAGCAGCTCGGGGACTAGCGGGGCCCTTAACACCGGGGAGCTGTTTTTT.

In this sample, this clonotype turned up a few times. The chain links TRBV24-1 to TRBJ2-1; the D is unclear. The germline V gene encodes CDR1 KGHDR and CDR2 SFDVKD. This CDR3 contains 12 residues. V was cut by 2 bases and J by 12 bases, with 10 bases left in between. CDR3 sequence (DNA): TGTGCCACCAGTGATTCCGATCGTTGGCAGTTCTTC. Translated: CATSDSDRWQFF.

This clonotype was seen only a few times. The gene calls are TRBV12-3 or TRBV12-4 and TRBJ1-2, with 9 bases that match TRBD1. CDR3 length equals 13 residues. Unmatched junction bases numbered 5, after V lost 6 bases and J lost 6 bases. The CDR3 DNA reads as TGTGCCAGCAGCCGGGACAGGGAAAATGGCTACACCTTC. Translation gives CASSRDRENGYTF.

This clonotype was seen ten or more times. The V and J genes are TRBV7-9 and TRBJ2-3; D unclear. Germline CDR1 is SEHNR and CDR2 is FQNEAQ (reference sequence). The CDR3 runs to 13 residues. V was pared by 6 bases and J by 0 bases, with 7 bases between. In DNA, the CDR3 is TGTGCCAGCAGGGAGACTAGCACAGATACGCAGTATTTT. Amino acids: CASRETSTDTQYF.

The J gene is TRBJ2-5, the V gene TRBV5-1, with 7 nucleotides matching TRBD1. The CDR3 covers 16 residues. The germline gives CDR1 SGHRS, CDR2 YFSETQ. V gave up 2 bases and J gave up 3 bases; unmatched junction bases: 10. The DNA for the CDR3 is TGCGCCAGCAGCTTCTCGACAGGGACCGGAGAAGAGACCCAGTACTTC. This codes for CASSFSTGTGEETQYF.

V usage is TRBV20-1 and J usage is TRBJ2-1; weak D call: TRBD2 (6 bases). The CDR3 is 16 residues long. Germline V gene sequence: CDR1 DFQATT, CDR2 SNEGSKA (reference sequence). V lost 6 bases to trimming and J lost 3 bases, with 21 bases between them. The CDR3 nucleotides read TGCAGTGCCCCAACAGTTAAGGCTAGCGTCTACAATGAGCAGTTCTTC. Its protein product is CSAPTVKASVYNEQFF.

V usage is TRBV20-1 and J usage is TRBJ2-5; the match to TRBD2 covers 10 bases. The CDR3 sequence is 14 residues long. V was clipped by 6 bases and J by 4 bases; unmatched bases: 8. Germline V gene lookup returns CDR1 DFQATT and CDR2 SNEGSKA (reference sequence). The DNA of the CDR3 is TGCAGTGCCATACTAGCGGGGAGGGGAGAGACCCAGTACTTC. Its translation is CSAILAGRGETQYF.

As DNA, the CDR3 is TGTGCCAGCAGTGAAGGGAGGGGGTTGAACACTGAAGCTTTCTTT. Its translation is CASSEGRGLNTEAFF. The rearrangement links TRBV6-1 to TRBJ1-1, with D maybe TRBD1 (6 bases). The V and J ends lost 1 base and 0 bases respectively, with 9 bases between them. Germline V gives CDR1 MNHNS, CDR2 SASEGT. The CDR3 runs to 15 residues.

This chain connects TRBV19 to TRBJ1-1; no definite D call. The CDR3 runs 12 residues. CDR1 LNHDA and CDR2 SQIVND come from the germline V gene (reference sequence). Trimming took off 6 bases at V and 3 bases at J, with 8 bases between the two ends. CDR3 residues: CASRGSYTEAFF. The CDR3, as DNA: TGTGCCAGTAGGGGCAGTTACACTGAAGCTTTCTTT.

The chain is built from TRBV19 and TRBJ1-1; TRBD1 might be the D (5 bases). The ends were cut back, 6 bases at V and 0 bases at J, with 11 bases in the middle. CDR1 and CDR2 from the germline V gene are LNHDA and SQIVND (reference sequence). This CDR3 is built from 14 residues. The CDR3 sequence is CASSTDRLNTEAFF. The CDR3 nucleotides are TGTGCCAGTAGCACCGACAGACTGAACACTGAAGCTTTCTTT. The full variable domain, completed using reference TRBV19 and TRBJ1-1, is DGGITQSPKYLFRKEGQNVTLSCEQNLNHDAMYWYRQDPGQGLRLIYYSQIVNDFQKGDIAEGYSVSREKKESFPLTVTSAQKNPTAFYLCASSTDRLNTEAFFGQGTRLTVV.

V and J are TRBV9 and TRBJ2-3; TRBD2 matches 12 bases. CDR3 size: 14 residues. Trimming at V came to 0 bases and at J to 14 bases, leaving 7 bases not matched to a gene. Per the germline V gene, CDR1 is SGDLS and CDR2 is YYNGEE. CDR3 loop: CASSVGLAGEAPYF. CDR3 DNA sequence: TGTGCCAGCAGCGTAGGACTAGCGGGGGAGGCGCCGTATTTT.

This clonotype was counted a single time. The gene calls are TRBV20-1 and TRBJ1-1, with unresolved D. CDR1 DFQATT and CDR2 SNEGSKA come from the germline V gene (reference sequence). This CDR3 has 13 amino acids. Deletions cut 4 bases from V and 3 bases from J, with 12 bases between. In DNA form, the CDR3 reads TGCAGTGCTACGGCCGGACGGGACACTGAAGCTTTCTTT. Translating gives CSATAGRDTEAFF.

The V call is TRBV9, the J call TRBJ1-2; no firm D call. The CDR3 length is 12 residues. The ends were cut back, 5 bases at V and 4 bases at J, with 9 bases in the middle. The germline V gene encodes CDR1 SGDLS and CDR2 YYNGEE. CDR3 sequence reads: CASSVAGYGYTF. The CDR3 coding sequence is TGTGCCAGCAGTGTGGCTGGCTATGGCTACACCTTC.

The V and J genes are TRBV5-4 and TRBJ1-6; no definite D call. V was pared by 0 bases and J by 5 bases, with 9 bases between. The CDR3 is 15 residues long. CDR1 and CDR2 from the germline V gene are SGHNT and YYREEE (reference sequence). CDR3 in amino acids: CASSLVAGNNSPLHF. In DNA form, the CDR3 reads TGTGCCAGCAGCTTGGTAGCCGGAAATAATTCACCCCTCCACTTT.